This TCR beta chain comes out of a study of T cell responses to AZD1222 COVID-19 vaccine. CDR1 and CDR2 from the germline V gene are KGHSH and LQKENI. The ends were cut back, 3 bases at V and 6 bases at J, with 20 bases in the middle. This CDR3 is 16 amino acids long. The assay was immunoSEQ multiplex PCR, and TCRdb's table has in-frame clones only and misses some. The data hold 150,000 to 200,000 clones, with 88% observed a single time. The material was peripheral blood, obtained on day 0 of AZD1222 vaccination. The chain employs TRBV18 and TRBJ1-1; TRBD1 might be the D (5 bases). This TCR was sampled from an adult in good health. The CDR3 region has the DNA TGTGCCAGCTCACCCGGTATTGGGGGAGCTACGGCTGAAGCTTTCTTT. Its protein is CASSPGIGGATAEAFF.